This TCR beta chain was identified in a study of cytotoxic CD8 clonotypes in ibrutinib-treated CLL. Study details: Response material was collected after a median about 12 months of treatment, range 6 to 36.

Depths of 1 in 200,000 to 1 in 1 million T cells were the sequencing target. Sequencing used immunoSEQ multiplex PCR; TCRdb keeps in-frame clones, though not all of them. The data show thousands of clones, approximately 57% seen once. Per germline, CDR1 LNHDA and CDR2 SQIVND (reference sequence). V lost 5 bases to trimming and J lost 1 base; unmatched junction nucleotides: 10. CDR3 length equals 17 residues. About 2.2 micrograms of genomic DNA (from cryopreserved PBMCs) were used for TCR beta libraries. This clonotype originated in a human donor with chronic lymphocytic leukemia. The source was PBMCs, collected before ibrutinib treatment. This rearrangement joins TRBV19 to TRBJ2-5, with TRBD2 matching over 10 bases. The CDR3 nucleotides are TGTGCCAGTAGTTCCACCCTTCGGACTAGCGGCCAAGAGACCCAGTACTTC. Encoded protein: CASSSTLRTSGQETQYF.